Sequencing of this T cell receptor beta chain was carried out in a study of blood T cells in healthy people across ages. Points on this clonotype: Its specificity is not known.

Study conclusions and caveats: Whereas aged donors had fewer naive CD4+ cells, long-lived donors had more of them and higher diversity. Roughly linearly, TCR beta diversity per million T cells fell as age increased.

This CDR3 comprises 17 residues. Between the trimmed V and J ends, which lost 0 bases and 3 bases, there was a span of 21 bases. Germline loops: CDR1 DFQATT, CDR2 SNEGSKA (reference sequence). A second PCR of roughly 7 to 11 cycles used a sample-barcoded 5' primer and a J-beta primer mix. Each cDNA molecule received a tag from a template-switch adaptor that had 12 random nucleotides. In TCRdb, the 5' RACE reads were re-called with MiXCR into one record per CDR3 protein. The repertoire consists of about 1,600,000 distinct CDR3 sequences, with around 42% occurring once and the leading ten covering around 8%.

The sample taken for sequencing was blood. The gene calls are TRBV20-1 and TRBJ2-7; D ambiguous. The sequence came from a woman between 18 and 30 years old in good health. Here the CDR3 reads CSARDQLSTSPGYEQYF. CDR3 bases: TGCAGTGCTAGAGATCAGTTATCGACCTCTCCGGGCTACGAGCAGTACTTC.